The next 8 T cell receptor gamma chains were all read from a single sample in a study of gamma-delta chains in newborns, infants, children. TCRdb fed the reads to CATT. Altogether under 5,000 gamma-chain clones are present, about 55% being singletons, with the ten largest covering 15% to 20%. The material sequenced was blood. Receptors were obtained from a child who was a newborn, infant or young child, either healthy, febrile or measles-vaccinated (not recorded which).

This clone was observed a few times. Other nucleotide sequences from this sample produce the same CDR3. J is TRGJP and V is TRGV9. Matching the DNA to germline supplied the J gene, which TCRdb does not give. The CDR3 totals 15 residues. Germline CDR1 GITISATS, CDR2 ISYDGTV (reference sequence). Trimming removed 5 bases from V and 5 bases from J; junction bases left unmatched: 3. CDR3 bases: TGTGCCTTGTGGGTTGAAGAGTTGGGCAAAAAAATCAAGGTATTT. It is translated as CALWVEELGKKIKVF.

The chain joins TRGV9 to TRGJP. The J gene was missing in TCRdb and was found by matching the end of the DNA to germline. Germline CDR1 GITISATS, CDR2 ISYDGTV (reference sequence). The ends lost 0 bases at V and 12 bases at J; junction bases unmatched: 5. This CDR3 contains 15 residues. The CDR3 DNA reads as TGTGCCTTGTGGGAGGTGAGGGGGGGCAAAAAAATCAAGGTATTT. Protein product: CALWEVRGGKKIKVF.

This chain links TRGV9 with TRGJ1 or TRGJ2. The J gene comes from matching the DNA to germline here; TCRdb lacks it. Looked up from germline, CDR1 is GITISATS and CDR2 is ISYDGTV (reference sequence). V was clipped by 5 bases and J by 11 bases; unmatched bases: 15. The CDR3 totals 13 residues. CDR3 in DNA: TGTGCCTTGTGGGCGCGAAGCCGACGGGAGAAACTCTTT. Its translation is CALWARSRREKLF.

Only a few counts were recorded for this clone. The rearrangement uses TRGV5 and TRGJ1 or TRGJ2. Germline lookup yields CDR1 VINAFY and CDR2 YDVSNSKD. The V and J ends lost 6 bases and 16 bases, in that order; junction bases with no gene match: 9. This CDR3 is built from 9 residues. The CDR3 protein is CATWPPILF. CDR3 nucleotides: TGTGCCACCTGGCCCCCCATCCTCTTT.

This clone has a handful of counts. A junction end diverges from the germline sequence, so it may reflect a read error. The chain joins TRGV9 to TRGJ1 or TRGJ2. CDR1 and CDR2 (germline): GITISATS, ISYDGTV (reference sequence). This CDR3 spans 12 amino acids. The CDR3 DNA reads as TGTGCCTTATGGGAGGTGCGATATAAGAAACTCTTT. Amino acid sequence: CALWEVRYKKLF.

This clone was observed once. The chain links TRGV9 to TRGJP. TCRdb is silent on the J gene; assignment here came from matching the DNA to germline. Germline CDR1 is GITISATS and CDR2 is ISYDGTV (reference sequence). Trimming removed 5 bases from V and 6 bases from J; junction bases left unmatched: 4. The CDR3 has 15 residues. The CDR3 DNA sequence: TGTGCCTTGTGGGTACGAGAGTTGGGCAAAAAAATCAAGGTATTT. It encodes CALWVRELGKKIKVF.

As concerns this clone: The junction shows a germline mismatch at one end, possibly a read error. The V and J genes are TRGV9 and TRGJ1 or TRGJ2. The J gene is absent in TCRdb and was assigned here via DNA matching to germline. CDR3 length: 13 residues. The germline V gene encodes CDR1 GITISATS and CDR2 ISYDGTV (reference sequence). CDR3 DNA: TGTGCCTCGTGGGAGGTCAATTATTATAAGAAACTCTTT. It encodes CASWEVNYYKKLF.

This clone came up a few times. This chain uses TRGV4 with TRGJ1 or TRGJ2. TCRdb gives no J gene; it was assigned here by matching the DNA to germline. The J segment lost 2 bases and the V segment lost 4 bases, leaving 8 bases of the junction unmatched. CDR1 and CDR2 (germline): EGSTGY, YDSYTSSV. The CDR3 is 14 residues long. The DNA for the CDR3 is TGTGCCACCTGGGAGCCAACGGATTATTATAAGAAACTCTTT. Amino acid sequence: CATWEPTDYYKKLF.